The rows below give T cell receptor beta chains drawn from one sample of a study of T cell responses to AZD1222 COVID-19 vaccine. The repertoire was sequenced with immunoSEQ multiplex PCR; TCRdb's copy has only in-frame clones and lacks some. The sample yields over 150,000 clones, around 88% seen once. The input for sequencing was peripheral blood, taken on day 0 of AZD1222 vaccination. Every receptor here comes from an adult in good health. The CDR3 runs from the conserved cysteine through the conserved F or W. A D gene is named only where the DNA matches it firmly. Expanded clones are given a class, and other clones once, few, many or no size at all.

j_call v_call d_call clone_size cdr3_aa cdr3_nt
TRBJ1-1 TRBV5-6 - - CASSLGVGSTEAFF TGTGCCAGCAGCTTAGGGGTCGGAAGCACTGAAGCTTTCTTT
TRBJ2-1 TRBV6-2/TRBV6-3 TRBD1 - CASSLGQGAVNEQFF TGTGCCAGCAGTCTAGGACAGGGGGCGGTCAATGAGCAGTTCTTC
TRBJ2-3 TRBV18 TRBD2 - CASSAVTSGITDTQYF TGTGCCAGCTCAGCTGTGACTAGCGGGATAACAGATACGCAGTATTTT
TRBJ1-4 TRBV5-4 - - CASSLEGIATNEKLFF TGTGCCAGCAGCTTGGAGGGTATCGCAACTAATGAAAAACTGTTTTTT
TRBJ2-3 TRBV27 TRBD2 - CASSLYPSVGLAGDTDTQYF TGTGCCAGCAGTTTATACCCGTCGGTTGGACTAGCGGGAGACACAGATACGCAGTATTTT
TRBJ2-5 TRBV5-1 - - CASSLAPQETQYF TGCGCCAGCAGCTTGGCCCCGCAAGAGACCCAGTACTTC
TRBJ2-7 TRBV28 - few CASSSYYEQYF TGTGCCAGCAGTTCCTACTACGAGCAGTACTTC
TRBJ2-7 TRBV6-8 TRBD1 - CASSVRDSVFVPSYEQYF TGTGCCAGCAGTGTCCGGGACAGTGTATTTGTACCCTCCTACGAGCAGTACTTC
TRBJ2-1 TRBV5-1 - - CASSLAPSQSNGPYNEQFF TGCGCCAGCAGCTTGGCTCCCAGTCAGTCGAACGGCCCTTACAATGAGCAGTTCTTC
TRBJ1-4 TRBV6-6 TRBD1 - CASSFDRGHEKLFF TGTGCCAGCAGTTTCGACAGGGGGCACGAAAAACTGTTTTTT
TRBJ1-2 TRBV6-5 - - CASSFGTTLVYGYTF TGTGCCAGCAGTTTTGGGACAACTCTCGTCTATGGCTACACCTTC
TRBJ1-5 TRBV28 - - CASSHDSNQPQHF TGTGCCAGCAGCCACGATAGCAATCAGCCCCAGCATTTT
TRBJ2-7 TRBV7-2 - - CASSLGPGAYEQYF TGTGCCAGCAGCTTAGGGCCAGGGGCCTACGAGCAGTACTTC
TRBJ2-1 TRBV7-3 TRBD1 - CASSGNSGTGAYNEQFF TGTGCCAGCAGCGGCAATTCCGGGACAGGGGCCTACAATGAGCAGTTCTTC
TRBJ2-3 TRBV28 TRBD2 - CASSLVSSGSSIRTQYF TGTGCCAGCAGTTTAGTGTCTAGCGGGAGTAGTATTCGTACGCAGTATTTT
TRBJ1-2 TRBV14 - - CASSIGAYGYTF TGTGCCAGCAGCATCGGTGCGTATGGCTACACCTTC
TRBJ1-5 TRBV27 - - CASSSEYNQPQHF TGTGCCAGCAGTTCTGAGTACAATCAGCCCCAGCATTTT
TRBJ2-1 TRBV6-4 TRBD2 - CASSKAGGSLYNEQFF TGTGCCAGCAGTAAAGCGGGAGGCTCTCTATACAATGAGCAGTTCTTC
TRBJ2-7 TRBV5-1 - - CASSPGGSSYEQYF TGCGCCAGCAGCCCCGGGGGAAGCTCCTACGAGCAGTACTTC
TRBJ2-2 TRBV7-3 - - CASSLWPVGGYTGELFF TGTGCCAGCAGCTTATGGCCCGTGGGGGGTTACACCGGGGAGCTGTTTTTT
TRBJ1-1 TRBV27 - - CASSLSGSMNTEAFF TGTGCCAGCAGCCTCTCAGGGAGCATGAACACTGAAGCTTTCTTT
TRBJ1-3 TRBV15 TRBD1 - CATSSPGTDNTIYF TGTGCCACCAGCAGTCCCGGGACAGATAACACCATATATTTT
TRBJ1-2 TRBV12-3/TRBV12-4 TRBD1 - CASSTGDYGYTF TGTGCCAGCAGTACAGGGGACTATGGCTACACCTTC
TRBJ1-6 TRBV19 - few CASSGGRASPLHF TGTGCCAGTAGTGGAGGCAGGGCTTCACCCCTCCACTTT
TRBJ2-7 TRBV10-3 - - CAITRFGEGAGEQYF TGTGCCATCACCCGTTTTGGGGAGGGGGCCGGCGAGCAGTACTTC
TRBJ1-1 TRBV27 - - CASSPRGTLVAEAFF TGTGCCAGCAGTCCCAGAGGGACTTTAGTGGCTGAAGCTTTCTTT
TRBJ2-5 TRBV27 TRBD1 - CASSSTGYQETQYF TGTGCCAGCAGTTCGACAGGGTACCAAGAGACCCAGTACTTC
TRBJ1-1 TRBV7-2 - - CASSLILNTEAFF TGTGCCAGCAGCTTAATTTTGAACACTGAAGCTTTCTTT
TRBJ1-3 TRBV6-1 - - CASSEVRGGAGNTIYF TGTGCCAGCAGTGAGGTGCGGGGGGGGGCTGGAAACACCATATATTTT
TRBJ2-2 TRBV6-6 - - CATRAGTGELFF TGTGCCACCCGGGCCGGCACCGGGGAGCTGTTTTTT
TRBJ2-3 TRBV7-3 TRBD2 - CASSSSGVSTDTQYF TGTGCCAGCAGCAGTAGCGGGGTCAGCACAGATACGCAGTATTTT
TRBJ2-1 TRBV5-1 TRBD2 - CASSLGGSGGAREQFF TGCGCCAGCAGCTTGGGCGGTAGCGGGGGGGCCAGAGAGCAGTTCTTC
TRBJ1-6 TRBV3-1/TRBV3-2 TRBD1 - CASSRGTDNSPLHF TGTGCCAGCAGCCGTGGGACAGATAATTCACCCCTCCACTTT
TRBJ2-3 TRBV5-4 - - CASSWGGGQTTDTQYF TGTGCCAGCAGCTGGGGTGGTGGACAGACCACAGATACGCAGTATTTT